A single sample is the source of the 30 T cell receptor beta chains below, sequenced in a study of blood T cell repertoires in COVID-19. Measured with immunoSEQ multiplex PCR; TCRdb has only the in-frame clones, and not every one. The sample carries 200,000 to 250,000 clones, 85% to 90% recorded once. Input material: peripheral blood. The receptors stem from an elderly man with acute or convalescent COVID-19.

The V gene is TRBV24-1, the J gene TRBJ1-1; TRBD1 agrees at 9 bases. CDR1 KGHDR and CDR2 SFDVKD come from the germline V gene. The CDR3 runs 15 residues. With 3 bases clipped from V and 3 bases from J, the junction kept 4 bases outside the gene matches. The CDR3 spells CATSDPGQGYTEAFF. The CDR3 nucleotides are TGTGCCACCAGTGATCCGGGACAGGGATACACTGAAGCTTTCTTT.

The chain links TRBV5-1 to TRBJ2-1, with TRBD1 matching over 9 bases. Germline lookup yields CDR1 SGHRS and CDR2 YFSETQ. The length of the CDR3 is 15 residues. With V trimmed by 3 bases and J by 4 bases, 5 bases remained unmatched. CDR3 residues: CASSWGTGTYNEQFF. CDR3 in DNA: TGCGCCAGCAGCTGGGGGACAGGGACTTACAATGAGCAGTTCTTC.

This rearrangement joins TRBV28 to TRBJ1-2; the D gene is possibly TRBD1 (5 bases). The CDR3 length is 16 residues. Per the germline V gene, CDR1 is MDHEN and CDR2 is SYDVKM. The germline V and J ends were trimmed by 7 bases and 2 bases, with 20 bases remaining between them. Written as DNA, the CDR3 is TGTGCCAGCACCCTTAAGGTCTCGGGGGGGAACTATGGCTACACCTTC. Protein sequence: CASTLKVSGGNYGYTF.

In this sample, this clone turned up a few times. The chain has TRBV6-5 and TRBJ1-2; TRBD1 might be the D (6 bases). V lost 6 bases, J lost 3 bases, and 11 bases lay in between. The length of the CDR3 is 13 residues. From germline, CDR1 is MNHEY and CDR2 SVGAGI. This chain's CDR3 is CASRPTGYYGYTF. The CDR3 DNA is TGTGCCAGCAGGCCGACAGGTTACTATGGCTACACCTTC.

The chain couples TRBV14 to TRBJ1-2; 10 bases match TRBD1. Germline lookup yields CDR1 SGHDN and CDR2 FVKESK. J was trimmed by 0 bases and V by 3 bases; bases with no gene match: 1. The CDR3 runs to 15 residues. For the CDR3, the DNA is TGTGCCAGCAGCCAGGGGACAGGGGCTAACTATGGCTACACCTTC. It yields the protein CASSQGTGANYGYTF.

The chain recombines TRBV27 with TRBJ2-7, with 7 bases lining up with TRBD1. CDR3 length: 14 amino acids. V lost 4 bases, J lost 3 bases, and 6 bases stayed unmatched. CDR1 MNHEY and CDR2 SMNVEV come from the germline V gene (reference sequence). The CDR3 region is CASSWGTAIYEQYF. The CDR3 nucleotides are TGTGCCAGCAGTTGGGGGACAGCAATCTACGAGCAGTACTTC.

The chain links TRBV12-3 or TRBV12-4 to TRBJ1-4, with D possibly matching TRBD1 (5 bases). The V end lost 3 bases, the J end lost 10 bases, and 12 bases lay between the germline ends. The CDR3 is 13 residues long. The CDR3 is CASSLGQGGKLFF. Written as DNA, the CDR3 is TGTGCCAGCAGTTTGGGTCAGGGAGGAAAACTGTTTTTT.

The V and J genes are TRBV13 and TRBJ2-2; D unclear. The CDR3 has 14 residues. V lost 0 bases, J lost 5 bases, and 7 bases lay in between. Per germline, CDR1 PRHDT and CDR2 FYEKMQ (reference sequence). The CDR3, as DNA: TGTGCCAGCAGCTTAGGGCCGAGAACCGGGGAGCTGTTTTTT. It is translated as CASSLGPRTGELFF.

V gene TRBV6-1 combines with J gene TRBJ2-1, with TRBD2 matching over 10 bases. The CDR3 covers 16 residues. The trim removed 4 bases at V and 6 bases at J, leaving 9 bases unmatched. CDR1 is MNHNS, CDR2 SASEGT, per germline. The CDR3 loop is CASSGEREGLRNEQFF. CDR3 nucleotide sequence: TGTGCCAGCAGTGGGGAGCGGGAGGGCCTTCGCAATGAGCAGTTCTTC.

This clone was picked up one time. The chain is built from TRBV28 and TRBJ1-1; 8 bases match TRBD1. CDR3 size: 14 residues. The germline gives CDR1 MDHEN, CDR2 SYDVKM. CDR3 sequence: CGAGGVPMNTEAFF. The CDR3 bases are TGTGGAGCAGGGGGCGTCCCCATGAACACTGAAGCTTTCTTT.

The DNA for the CDR3 is TGTGCCAGCAGAGTGCAGACTAGCGGCACAGATACGCAGTATTTT. Its protein is CASRVQTSGTDTQYF. This chain links TRBV6-5 with TRBJ2-3, with 8 bases matching TRBD2. This CDR3 spans 15 amino acids. In germline, CDR1 is MNHEY, CDR2 SVGAGI. The V and J ends lost 6 bases and 1 base, in that order; junction bases with no gene match: 6.

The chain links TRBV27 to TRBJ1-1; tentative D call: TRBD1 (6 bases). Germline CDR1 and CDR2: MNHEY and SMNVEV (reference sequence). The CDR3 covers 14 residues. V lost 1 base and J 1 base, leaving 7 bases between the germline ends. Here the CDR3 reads CASSLLQGNTEAFF. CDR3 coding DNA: TGTGCCAGCAGTTTATTACAGGGGAACACTGAAGCTTTCTTT.

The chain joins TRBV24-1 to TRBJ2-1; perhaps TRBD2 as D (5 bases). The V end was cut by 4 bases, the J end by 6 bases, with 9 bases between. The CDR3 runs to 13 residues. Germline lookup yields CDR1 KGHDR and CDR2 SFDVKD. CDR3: CATSERVRNEQFF. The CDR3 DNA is TGTGCCACCAGTGAGAGGGTACGCAATGAGCAGTTCTTC.

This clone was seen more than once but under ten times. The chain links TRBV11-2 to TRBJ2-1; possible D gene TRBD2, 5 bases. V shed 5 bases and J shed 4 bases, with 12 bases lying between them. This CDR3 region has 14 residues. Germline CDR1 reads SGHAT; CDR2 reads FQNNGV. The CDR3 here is CASSLRTGYNEQFF. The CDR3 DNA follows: TGTGCCAGCAGCCTCCGGACTGGGTACAATGAGCAGTTCTTC. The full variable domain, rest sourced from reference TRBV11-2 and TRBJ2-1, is EAGVAQSPRYKIIEKRQSVAFWCNPISGHATLYWYQQILGQGPKLLIQFQNNGVVDDSQLPKDRFSAERLKGVDSTLKIQPAKLEDSAVYLCASSLRTGYNEQFFGPGTRLTVL.

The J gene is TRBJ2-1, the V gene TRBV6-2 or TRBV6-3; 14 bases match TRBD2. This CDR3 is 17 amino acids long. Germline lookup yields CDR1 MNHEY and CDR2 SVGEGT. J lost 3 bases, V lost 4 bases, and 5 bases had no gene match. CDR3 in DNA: TGTGCCAGCAGTTCAGGGGGACTAGCGGGAGTCTACAATGAGCAGTTCTTC. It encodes CASSSGGLAGVYNEQFF.

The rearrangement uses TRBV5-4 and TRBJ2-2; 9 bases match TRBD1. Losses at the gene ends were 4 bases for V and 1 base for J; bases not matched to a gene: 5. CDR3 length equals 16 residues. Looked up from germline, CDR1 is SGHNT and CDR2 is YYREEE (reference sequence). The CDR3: CASSRVGQGNTGELFF. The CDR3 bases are TGTGCCAGCAGCCGAGTGGGACAGGGGAACACCGGGGAGCTGTTTTTT.

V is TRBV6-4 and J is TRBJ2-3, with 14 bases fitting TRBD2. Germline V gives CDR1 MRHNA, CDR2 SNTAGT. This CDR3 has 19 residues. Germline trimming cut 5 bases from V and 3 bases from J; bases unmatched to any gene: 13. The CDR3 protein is CASSPRWTSGRSGTDTQYF. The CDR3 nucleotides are TGTGCCAGCAGTCCGCGCTGGACTAGCGGGAGGAGCGGGACAGATACGCAGTATTTT.

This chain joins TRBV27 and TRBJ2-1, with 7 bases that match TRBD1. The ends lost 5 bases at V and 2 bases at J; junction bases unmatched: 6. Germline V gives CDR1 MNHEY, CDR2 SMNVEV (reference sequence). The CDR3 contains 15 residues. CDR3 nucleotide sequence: TGTGCCAGCAGTCCATCGGACAGGACCTACAATGAGCAGTTCTTC. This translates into CASSPSDRTYNEQFF.

This chain's CDR3 is CASSRASPGYMAGANVLTF. Here the CDR3 DNA reads TGTGCCAGCAGCCGAGCCTCACCGGGTTACATGGCTGGGGCCAACGTCCTGACTTTC. This chain connects TRBV27 to TRBJ2-6; D gene ambiguous. The CDR3 is 19 residues long. Per germline, CDR1 MNHEY and CDR2 SMNVEV (reference sequence). V was shortened by 6 bases and J by 2 bases, with 23 bases between the two germline ends.

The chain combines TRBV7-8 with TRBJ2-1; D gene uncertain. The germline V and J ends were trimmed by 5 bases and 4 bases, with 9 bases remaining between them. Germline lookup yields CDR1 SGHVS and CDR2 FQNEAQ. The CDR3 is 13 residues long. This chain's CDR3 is CASSTLSYNEQFF. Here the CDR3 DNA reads TGTGCCAGCAGCACATTAAGTTACAATGAGCAGTTCTTC.

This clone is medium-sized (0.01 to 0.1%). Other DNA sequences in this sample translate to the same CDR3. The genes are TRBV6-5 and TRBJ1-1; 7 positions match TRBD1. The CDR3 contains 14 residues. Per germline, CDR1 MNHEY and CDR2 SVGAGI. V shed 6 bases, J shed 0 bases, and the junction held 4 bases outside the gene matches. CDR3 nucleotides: TGTGCCAGCAGGAAACAGGGGATGAACACTGAAGCTTTCTTT. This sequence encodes CASRKQGMNTEAFF.

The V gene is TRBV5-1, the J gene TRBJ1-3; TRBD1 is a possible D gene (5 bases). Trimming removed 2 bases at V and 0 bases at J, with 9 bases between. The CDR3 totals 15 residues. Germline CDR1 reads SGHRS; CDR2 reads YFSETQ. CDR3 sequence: CASSFDSYSGNTIYF. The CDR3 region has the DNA TGCGCCAGCAGCTTCGACAGCTACTCTGGAAACACCATATATTTT.

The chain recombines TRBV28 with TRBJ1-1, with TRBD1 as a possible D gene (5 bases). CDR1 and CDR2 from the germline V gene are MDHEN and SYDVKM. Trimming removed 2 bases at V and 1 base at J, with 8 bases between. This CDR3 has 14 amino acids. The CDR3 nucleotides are TGTGCCAGCAGTTTACCGGACACGAACACTGAAGCTTTCTTT. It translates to CASSLPDTNTEAFF.

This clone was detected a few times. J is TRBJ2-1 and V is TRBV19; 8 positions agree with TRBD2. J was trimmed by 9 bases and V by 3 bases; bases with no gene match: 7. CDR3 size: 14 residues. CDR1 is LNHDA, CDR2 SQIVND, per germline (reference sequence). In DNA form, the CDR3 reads TGTGCCAGTAGTATCCAGCGGGAGTCTGCTGAGCAGTTCTTC. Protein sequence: CASSIQRESAEQFF.

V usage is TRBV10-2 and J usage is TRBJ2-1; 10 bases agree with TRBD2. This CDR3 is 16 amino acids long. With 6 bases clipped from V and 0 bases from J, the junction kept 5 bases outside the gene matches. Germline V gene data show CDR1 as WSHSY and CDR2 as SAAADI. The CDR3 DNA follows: TGCGCCAGCAGACTAGCGGGATCGAGCTCCTACAATGAGCAGTTCTTC. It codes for CASRLAGSSSYNEQFF.

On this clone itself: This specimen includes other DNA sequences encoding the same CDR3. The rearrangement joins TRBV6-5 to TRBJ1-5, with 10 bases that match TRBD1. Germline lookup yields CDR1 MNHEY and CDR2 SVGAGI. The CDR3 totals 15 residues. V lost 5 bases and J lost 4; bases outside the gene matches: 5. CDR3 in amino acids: CASSPGTGANQPQHF. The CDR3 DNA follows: TGTGCCAGCAGTCCCGGGACAGGGGCTAATCAGCCCCAGCATTTT.

CDR3 residues: CASSKLSGQGNTEAFF. CDR3 bases: TGTGCCAGTAGTAAGTTATCGGGACAGGGGAACACTGAAGCTTTCTTT. V and J are TRBV19 and TRBJ1-1; 9 nucleotides line up with TRBD1. Germline V CDR1 and CDR2: LNHDA, SQIVND (reference sequence). The CDR3 loop spans 16 amino acids. V gave up 4 bases and J gave up 1 base; unmatched junction bases: 7.

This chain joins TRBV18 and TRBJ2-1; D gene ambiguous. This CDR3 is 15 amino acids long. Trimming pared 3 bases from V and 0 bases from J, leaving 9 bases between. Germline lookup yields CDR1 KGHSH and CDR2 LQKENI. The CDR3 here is CASSPLSPSYNEQFF. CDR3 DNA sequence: TGTGCCAGCTCACCGCTGAGCCCCTCCTACAATGAGCAGTTCTTC.

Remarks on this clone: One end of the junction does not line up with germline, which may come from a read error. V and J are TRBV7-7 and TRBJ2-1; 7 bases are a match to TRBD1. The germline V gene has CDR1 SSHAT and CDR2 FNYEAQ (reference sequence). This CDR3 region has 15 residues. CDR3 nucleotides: TGTGCTAGCAGCTTAGGGGGCGGTCAAAGCGATGAGCAGTTCTTC. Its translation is CASSLGGGQSDEQFF.

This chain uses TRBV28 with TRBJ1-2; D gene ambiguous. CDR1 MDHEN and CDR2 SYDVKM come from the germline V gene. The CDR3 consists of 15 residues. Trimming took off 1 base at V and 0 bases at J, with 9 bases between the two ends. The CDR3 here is CASSLYWQANYGYTF. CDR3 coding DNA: TGTGCCAGCAGTTTATATTGGCAGGCTAACTATGGCTACACCTTC.